There are a few counts of the clone carrying this T cell receptor beta chain. Its specificity is not known. The data derive from a study of beta chain features in type 1 diabetes. Study results and limitations: The VDJ junctions of type 1 diabetes patients carried fewer insertions and more deletions. Patients with Type 1 diabetes showed moderately but significantly shorter TCRB CDR3s in all four CD4+ subsets.

The length of the CDR3 is 14 residues. Trimming removed 8 bases from V and 0 bases from J; junction bases left unmatched: 8. Germline V gene lookup returns CDR1 SQVTM and CDR2 ANQGSEA. Expressed TCRB transcripts were sequenced after all isolated RNA was converted to cDNA. Measured with immunoSEQ multiplex PCR; TCRdb has only the in-frame clones, and not every one. Here the sample spans some 700,000 clones, under 15% being singletons. This clonotype was sampled from a man younger than 35 with type 1 diabetes. The chain recombines TRBV29-1 with TRBJ2-3, with 7 bases aligning to TRBD1. The sequenced sample consisted of naive CD4+ T cells from blood. The CDR3 protein is CSYPLQGSTDTQYF. CDR3 coding DNA: TGCAGCTACCCGCTACAGGGGAGCACAGATACGCAGTATTTT.